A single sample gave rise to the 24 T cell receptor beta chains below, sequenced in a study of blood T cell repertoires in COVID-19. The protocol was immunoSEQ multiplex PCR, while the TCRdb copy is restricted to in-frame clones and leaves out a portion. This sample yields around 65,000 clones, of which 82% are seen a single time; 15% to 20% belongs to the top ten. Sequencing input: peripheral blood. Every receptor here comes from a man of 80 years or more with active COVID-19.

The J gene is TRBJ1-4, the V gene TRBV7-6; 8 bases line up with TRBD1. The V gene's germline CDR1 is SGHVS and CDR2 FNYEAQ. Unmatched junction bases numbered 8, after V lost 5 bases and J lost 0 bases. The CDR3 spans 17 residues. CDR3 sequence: CASSLRTGPTTNEKLFF. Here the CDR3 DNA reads TGTGCCAGCAGCCTACGGACAGGGCCTACAACTAATGAAAAACTGTTTTTT.

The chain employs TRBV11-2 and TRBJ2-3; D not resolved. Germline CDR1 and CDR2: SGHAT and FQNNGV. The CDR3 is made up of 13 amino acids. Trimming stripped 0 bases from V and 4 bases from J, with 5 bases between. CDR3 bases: TGTGCCAGCAGCTTAGATTTAGCAGATACGCAGTATTTT. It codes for CASSLDLADTQYF. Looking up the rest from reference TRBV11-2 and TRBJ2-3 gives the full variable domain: EAGVAQSPRYKIIEKRQSVAFWCNPISGHATLYWYQQILGQGPKLLIQFQNNGVVDDSQLPKDRFSAERLKGVDSTLKIQPAKLEDSAVYLCASSLDLADTQYFGPGTRLTVL.

The DNA for the CDR3 is TGTGCCAGCAGCCTAAATCTCCCTGGCACAGATACGCAGTATTTT. It codes for CASSLNLPGTDTQYF. V is TRBV7-3 and J is TRBJ2-3, with unresolved D. This CDR3 spans 15 amino acids. Germline-derived CDR1 and CDR2 are SGHTA and FQGTGA. Trimming left V 5 bases short and J 1 base short, with 13 bases between.

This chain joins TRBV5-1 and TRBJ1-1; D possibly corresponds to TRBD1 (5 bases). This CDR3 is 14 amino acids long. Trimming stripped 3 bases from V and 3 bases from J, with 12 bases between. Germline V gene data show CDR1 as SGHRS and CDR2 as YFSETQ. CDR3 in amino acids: CASSWTPGDTEAFF. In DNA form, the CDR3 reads TGCGCCAGCAGCTGGACACCGGGAGACACTGAAGCTTTCTTT.

The CDR3 DNA reads TGCAGCGTTCGGACAGGGGGAAACACTGAAGCTTTCTTT. This gives the protein CSVRTGGNTEAFF. This chain joins TRBV29-1 and TRBJ1-1; TRBD1 matches at 10 bases. CDR3 length: 13 residues. Germline loops: CDR1 SQVTM, CDR2 ANQGSEA. V was pared by 5 bases and J by 2 bases, with 2 bases of the junction left unmatched. Based on the CDR3 plus reference TRBV29-1 and TRBJ1-1, the full variable domain is SAVISQKPSRDICQRGTSLTIQCQVDSQVTMMFWYRQQPGQSLTLIATANQGSEATYESGFVIDKFPISRPNLTFSTLTVSNMSPEDSSIYLCSVRTGGNTEAFFGQGTRLTVV.

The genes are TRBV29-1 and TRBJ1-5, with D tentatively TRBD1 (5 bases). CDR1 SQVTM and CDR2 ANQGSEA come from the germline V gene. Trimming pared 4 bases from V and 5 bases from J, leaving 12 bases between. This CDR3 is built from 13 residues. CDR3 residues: CSVAVGRDQPQHF. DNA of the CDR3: TGCAGCGTTGCGGTGGGCAGGGATCAGCCCCAGCATTTT.

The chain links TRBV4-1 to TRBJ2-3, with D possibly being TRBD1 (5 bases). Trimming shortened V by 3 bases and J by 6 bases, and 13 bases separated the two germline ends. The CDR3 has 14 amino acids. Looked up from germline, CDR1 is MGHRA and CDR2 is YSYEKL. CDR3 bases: TGCGCCAGCAGCCAGGGGCTGTTGGGGGATACGCAGTATTTT. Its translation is CASSQGLLGDTQYF.

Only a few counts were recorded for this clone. CDR3 sequence: CASSWGGGRGETQYF. CDR3 DNA sequence: TGTGCCAGCAGTTGGGGCGGGGGACGGGGAGAGACCCAGTACTTC. The V call is TRBV6-6, the J call TRBJ2-5; 7 nucleotides match TRBD2. After removal of 4 bases from V and 4 bases from J, the junction contained 9 bases not matched to a gene. The CDR3 extends over 15 amino acids. The germline V gene has CDR1 MNHNY and CDR2 SVGAGI (reference sequence).

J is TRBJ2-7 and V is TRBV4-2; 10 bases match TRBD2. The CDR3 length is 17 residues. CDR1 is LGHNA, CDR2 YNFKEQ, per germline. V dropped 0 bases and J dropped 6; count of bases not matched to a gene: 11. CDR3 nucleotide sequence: TGTGCCAGCAGCCAAGAACCTTCTAGCGGGAGCCTAAGCGAGCAGTACTTC. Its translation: CASSQEPSSGSLSEQYF.

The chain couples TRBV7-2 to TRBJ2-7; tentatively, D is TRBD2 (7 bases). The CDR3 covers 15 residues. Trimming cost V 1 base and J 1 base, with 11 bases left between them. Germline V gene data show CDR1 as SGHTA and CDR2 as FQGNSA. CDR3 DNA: TGTGCCAGCAGCTTAGGGGGGGGCGGTTCCTACGAGCAGTACTTC. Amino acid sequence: CASSLGGGGSYEQYF.

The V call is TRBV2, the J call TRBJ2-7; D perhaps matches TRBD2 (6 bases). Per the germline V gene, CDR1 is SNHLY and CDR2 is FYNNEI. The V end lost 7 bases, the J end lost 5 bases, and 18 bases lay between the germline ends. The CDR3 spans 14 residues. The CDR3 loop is CASNVGGGINEQYF. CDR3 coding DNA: TGTGCCAGCAATGTGGGAGGAGGGATCAACGAGCAGTACTTC.

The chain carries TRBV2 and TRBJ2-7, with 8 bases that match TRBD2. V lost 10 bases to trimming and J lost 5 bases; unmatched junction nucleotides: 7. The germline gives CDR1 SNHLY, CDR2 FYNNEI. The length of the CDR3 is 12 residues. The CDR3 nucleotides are TGTGCCACTAAGGAGCGGGGGAACGAGCAGTACTTC. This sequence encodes CATKERGNEQYF.

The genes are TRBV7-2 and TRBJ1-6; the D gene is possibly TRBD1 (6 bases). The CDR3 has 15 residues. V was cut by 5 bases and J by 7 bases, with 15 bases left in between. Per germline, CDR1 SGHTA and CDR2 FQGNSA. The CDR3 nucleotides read TGTGCCAGCAGCACCGGACAGCGAATGAATTCACCCCTCCACTTT. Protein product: CASSTGQRMNSPLHF.

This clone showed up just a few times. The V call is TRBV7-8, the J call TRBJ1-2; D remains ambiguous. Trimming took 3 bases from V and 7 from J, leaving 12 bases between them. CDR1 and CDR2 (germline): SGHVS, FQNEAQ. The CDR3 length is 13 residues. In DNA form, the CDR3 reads TGTGCCAGCAGCTTCGGGGTCGAGGGTGGCTACACCTTC. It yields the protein CASSFGVEGGYTF.

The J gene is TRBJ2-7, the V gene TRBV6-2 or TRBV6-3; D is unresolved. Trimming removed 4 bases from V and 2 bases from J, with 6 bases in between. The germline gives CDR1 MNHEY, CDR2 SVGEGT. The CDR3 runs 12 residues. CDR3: CASSSTTYEQYF. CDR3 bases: TGTGCCAGCAGTTCCACTACCTACGAGCAGTACTTC.

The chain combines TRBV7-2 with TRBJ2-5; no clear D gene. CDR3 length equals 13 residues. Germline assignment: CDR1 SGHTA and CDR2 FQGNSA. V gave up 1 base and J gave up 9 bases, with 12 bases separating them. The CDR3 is CASSLVPESSQYF. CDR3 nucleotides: TGTGCCAGCAGCTTAGTTCCCGAGAGCTCCCAGTACTTC.

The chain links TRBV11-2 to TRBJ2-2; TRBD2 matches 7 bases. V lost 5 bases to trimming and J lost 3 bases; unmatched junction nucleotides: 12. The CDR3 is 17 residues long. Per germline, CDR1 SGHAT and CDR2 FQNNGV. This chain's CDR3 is CASSRILTSVDTGELFF. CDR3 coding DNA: TGTGCCAGCAGCCGAATACTTACTAGCGTCGACACCGGGGAGCTGTTTTTT.

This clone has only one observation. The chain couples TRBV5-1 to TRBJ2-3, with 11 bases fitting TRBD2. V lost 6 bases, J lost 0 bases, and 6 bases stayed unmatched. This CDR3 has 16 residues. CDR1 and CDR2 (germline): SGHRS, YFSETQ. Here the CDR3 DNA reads TGCGCCAGCAACCCCGGACTAGCGGGTAGCACAGATACGCAGTATTTT. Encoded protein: CASNPGLAGSTDTQYF.

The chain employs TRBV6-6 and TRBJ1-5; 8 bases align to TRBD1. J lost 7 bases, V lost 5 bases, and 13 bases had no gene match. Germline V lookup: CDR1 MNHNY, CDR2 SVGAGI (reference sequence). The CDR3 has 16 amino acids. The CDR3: CASSPSTGGNSQPQHF. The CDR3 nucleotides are TGTGCCAGCAGTCCCTCTACAGGGGGTAACAGCCAGCCCCAGCATTTT.

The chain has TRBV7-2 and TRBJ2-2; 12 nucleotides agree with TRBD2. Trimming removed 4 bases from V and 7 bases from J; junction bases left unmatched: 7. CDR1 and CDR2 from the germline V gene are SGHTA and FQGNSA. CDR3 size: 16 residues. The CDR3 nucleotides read TGTGCCAGCAGCTCCTCTAGCGGGGGGGCCTTCGGGGAGCTGTTTTTT. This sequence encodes CASSSSSGGAFGELFF.

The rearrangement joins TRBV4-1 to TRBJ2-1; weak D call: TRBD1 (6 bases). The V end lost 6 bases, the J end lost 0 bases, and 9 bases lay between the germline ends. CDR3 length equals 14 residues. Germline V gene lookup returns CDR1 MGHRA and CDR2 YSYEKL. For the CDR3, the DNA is TGCGCCAGCAGTGGGGGCATCTCCTACAATGAGCAGTTCTTC. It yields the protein CASSGGISYNEQFF.

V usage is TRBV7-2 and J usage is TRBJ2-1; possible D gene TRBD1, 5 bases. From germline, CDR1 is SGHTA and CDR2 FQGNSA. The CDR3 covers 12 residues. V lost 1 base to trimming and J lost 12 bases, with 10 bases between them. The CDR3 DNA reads TGTGCCAGCAGCTTAGAGGGGTTTGGGCAGTTCTTC. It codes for CASSLEGFGQFF.

The CDR3 protein is CASSPPEGNTEAFF. CDR3 bases: TGTGCCAGCAGCCCGCCGGAGGGGAACACTGAAGCTTTCTTT. The V and J genes are TRBV7-2 and TRBJ1-1; D remains unclear. Germline assignment: CDR1 SGHTA and CDR2 FQGNSA. The V end lost 5 bases, the J end lost 1 base, and 11 bases lay between the germline ends. The CDR3 consists of 14 residues. Using reference TRBV7-2 and TRBJ1-1 for the parts outside the CDR3, the full variable domain is GAGVSQSPSNKVTEKGKDVELRCDPISGHTALYWYRQSLGQGLEFLIYFQGNSAPDKSGLPSDRFSAERTGGSVSTLTIQRTQQEDSAVYLCASSPPEGNTEAFFGQGTRLTVV.

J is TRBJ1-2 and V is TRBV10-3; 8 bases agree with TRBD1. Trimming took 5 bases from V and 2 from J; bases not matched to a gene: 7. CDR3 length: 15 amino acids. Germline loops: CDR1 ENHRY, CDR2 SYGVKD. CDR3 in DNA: TGTGCCATCAGTAGACAGGGGACAAAAAACTATGGCTACACCTTC. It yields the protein CAISRQGTKNYGYTF.